This T cell receptor beta chain emerged from a study of blood T cell repertoires in COVID-19. Whole-study context: COVID-19 samples from acute and convalescent phases originated in the United States, Italy and Spain.

Germline values: CDR1 SGHAT, CDR2 FQNNGV. Trimming cost V 6 bases and J 0 bases, with 19 bases left between them. CDR3 length: 17 residues. TCRdb's copy holds only in-frame clones and misses some; the assay was immunoSEQ multiplex PCR. The sample holds about 120,000 clones, roughly four fifths seen once. The sample comprised peripheral blood. The receptor's source is a human donor in a cohort sampled during active COVID-19. The genes are TRBV11-2 and TRBJ2-3, with D possibly matching TRBD2 (5 bases). CDR3 loop: CASSPGPGRTSTDTQYF. CDR3 DNA sequence: TGTGCCAGCAGTCCTGGGCCGGGGAGAACTAGCACAGATACGCAGTATTTT.